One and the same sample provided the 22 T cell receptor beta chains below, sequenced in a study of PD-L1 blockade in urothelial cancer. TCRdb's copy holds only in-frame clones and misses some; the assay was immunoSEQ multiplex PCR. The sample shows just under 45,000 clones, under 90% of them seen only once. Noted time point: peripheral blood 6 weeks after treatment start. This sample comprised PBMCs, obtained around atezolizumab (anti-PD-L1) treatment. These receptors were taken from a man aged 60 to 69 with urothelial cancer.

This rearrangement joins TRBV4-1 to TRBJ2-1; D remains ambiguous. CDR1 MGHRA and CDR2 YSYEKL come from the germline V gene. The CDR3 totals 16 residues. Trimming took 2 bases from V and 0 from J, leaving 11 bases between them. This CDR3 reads CASSQPRSTSYNEQFF. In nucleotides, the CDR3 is TGCGCCAGCAGCCAACCCCGCTCTACCTCCTACAATGAGCAGTTCTTC.

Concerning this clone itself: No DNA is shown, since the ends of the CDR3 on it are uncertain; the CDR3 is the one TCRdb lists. This chain's CDR3 is CTSSFIVAGGANEQFF. The chain employs TRBV1 and TRBJ2-1; the table calls TRBD2, which could not be checked here. TRBV1 is a pseudogene segment. The CDR3 is 16 residues long, ends included.

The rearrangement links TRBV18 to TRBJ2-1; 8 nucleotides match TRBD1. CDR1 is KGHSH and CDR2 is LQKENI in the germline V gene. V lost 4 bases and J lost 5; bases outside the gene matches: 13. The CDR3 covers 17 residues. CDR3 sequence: CASSLRTGSFGNNEQFF. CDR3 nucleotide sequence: TGTGCCAGCTCACTTCGGACAGGGTCATTCGGAAACAATGAGCAGTTCTTC.

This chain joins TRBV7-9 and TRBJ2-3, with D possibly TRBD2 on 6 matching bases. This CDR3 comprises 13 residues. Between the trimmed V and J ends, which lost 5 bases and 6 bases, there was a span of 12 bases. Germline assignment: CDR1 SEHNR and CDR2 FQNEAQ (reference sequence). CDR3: CASSPPGDDTQYF. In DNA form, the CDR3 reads TGTGCCAGCAGCCCCCCGGGGGACGATACGCAGTATTTT.

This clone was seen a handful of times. The CDR3 DNA is TGTGCCAGCAGCTACCTACCGACAGGGCCGAAGTATCCGGACGAGCAGTACTTC. As protein: CASSYLPTGPKYPDEQYF. This chain connects TRBV11-3 to TRBJ2-7; TRBD1 matches at 7 bases. CDR1 is SGHNT, CDR2 YENEEA, per germline. The CDR3 runs to 18 residues. The ends lost 4 bases at V and 5 bases at J; junction bases unmatched: 20.

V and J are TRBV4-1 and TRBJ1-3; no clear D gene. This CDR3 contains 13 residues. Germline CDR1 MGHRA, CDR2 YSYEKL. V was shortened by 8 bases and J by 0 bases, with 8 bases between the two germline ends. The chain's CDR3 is CASGADSGNTIYF. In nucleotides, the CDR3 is TGCGCCAGCGGTGCGGACTCTGGAAACACCATATATTTT.

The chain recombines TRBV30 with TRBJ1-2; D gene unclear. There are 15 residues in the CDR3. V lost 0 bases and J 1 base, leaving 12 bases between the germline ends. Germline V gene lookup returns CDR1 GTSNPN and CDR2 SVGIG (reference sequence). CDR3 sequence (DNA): TGTGCCTGGAGTGTAAGAGGGTTACTTAACTATGGCTACACCTTC. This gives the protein CAWSVRGLLNYGYTF.

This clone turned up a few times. The chain's CDR3 is CASSPSGGYSPLHF. The DNA for the CDR3 is TGTGCCAGCAGCCCATCCGGAGGTTATTCACCCCTCCACTTT. The chain combines TRBV14 with TRBJ1-6, with D unclear. Germline CDR1 is SGHDN and CDR2 is FVKESK. Trimming took off 4 bases at V and 8 bases at J, with 12 bases between the two ends. This CDR3 spans 14 amino acids.

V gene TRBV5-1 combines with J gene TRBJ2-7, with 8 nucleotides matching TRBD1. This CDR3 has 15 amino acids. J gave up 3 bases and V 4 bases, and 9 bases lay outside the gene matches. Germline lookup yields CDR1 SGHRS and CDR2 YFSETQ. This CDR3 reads CASSIGQGKFYEQYF. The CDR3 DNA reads TGCGCCAGCAGCATAGGACAGGGAAAATTCTACGAGCAGTACTTC.

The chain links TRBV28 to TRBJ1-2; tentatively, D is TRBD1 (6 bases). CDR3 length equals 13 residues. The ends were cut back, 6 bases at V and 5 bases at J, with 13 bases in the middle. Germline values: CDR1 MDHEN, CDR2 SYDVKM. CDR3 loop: CASRGHSDYGYTF. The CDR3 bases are TGTGCCAGCAGGGGACATTCCGATTATGGCTACACCTTC.

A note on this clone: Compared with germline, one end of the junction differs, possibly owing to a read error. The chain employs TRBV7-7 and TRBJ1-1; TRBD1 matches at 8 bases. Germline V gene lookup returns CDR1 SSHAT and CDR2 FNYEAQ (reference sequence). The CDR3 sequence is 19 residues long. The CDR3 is CASSERCRGRMGSNTEAFF. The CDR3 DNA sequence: TGTGCTAGCAGCGAAAGATGCAGGGGGCGCATGGGCTCGAACACTGAAGCTTTCTTT.

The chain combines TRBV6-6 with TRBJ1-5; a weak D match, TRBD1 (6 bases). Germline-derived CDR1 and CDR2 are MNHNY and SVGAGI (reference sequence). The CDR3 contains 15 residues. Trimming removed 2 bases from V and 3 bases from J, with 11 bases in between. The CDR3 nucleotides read TGTGCCAGCAGTTACCCAGGACAGCTCAATCAGCCCCAGCATTTT. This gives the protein CASSYPGQLNQPQHF.

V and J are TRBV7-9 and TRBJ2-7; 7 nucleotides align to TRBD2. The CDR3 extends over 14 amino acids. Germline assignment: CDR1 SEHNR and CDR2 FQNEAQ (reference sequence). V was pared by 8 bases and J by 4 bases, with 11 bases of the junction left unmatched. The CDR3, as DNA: TGTGCCAGCCGCCGGCCGGGAGGATCTTACGAGCAGTACTTC. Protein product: CASRRPGGSYEQYF.

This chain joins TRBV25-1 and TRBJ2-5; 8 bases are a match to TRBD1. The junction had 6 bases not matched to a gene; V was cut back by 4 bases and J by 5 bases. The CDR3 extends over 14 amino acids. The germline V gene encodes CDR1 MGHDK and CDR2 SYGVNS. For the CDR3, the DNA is TGTGCCAGCAGTGCCTACCGACAGGGGGAGACCCAGTACTTC. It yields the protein CASSAYRQGETQYF.

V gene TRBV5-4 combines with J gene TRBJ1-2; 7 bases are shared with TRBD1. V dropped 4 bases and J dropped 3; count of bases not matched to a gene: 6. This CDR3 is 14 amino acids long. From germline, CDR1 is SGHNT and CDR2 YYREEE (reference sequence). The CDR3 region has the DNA TGTGCCAGCAGCCCTACAGGGGATGACTATGGCTACACCTTC. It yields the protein CASSPTGDDYGYTF.

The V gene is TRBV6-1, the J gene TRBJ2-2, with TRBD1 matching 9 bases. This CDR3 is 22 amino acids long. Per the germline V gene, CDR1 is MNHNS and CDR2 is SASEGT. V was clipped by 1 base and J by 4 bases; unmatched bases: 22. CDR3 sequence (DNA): TGTGCCAGCAGTGAAGTGTCCGCGGGAGTCTACTACAGGGGGCATCGCACCGGGGAGCTGTTTTTT. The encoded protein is CASSEVSAGVYYRGHRTGELFF.

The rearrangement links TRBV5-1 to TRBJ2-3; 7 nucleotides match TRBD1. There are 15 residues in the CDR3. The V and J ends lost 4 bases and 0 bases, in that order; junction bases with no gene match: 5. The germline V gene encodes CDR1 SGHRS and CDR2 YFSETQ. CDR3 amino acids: CASSQTTGSTDTQYF. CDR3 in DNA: TGCGCCAGCAGCCAAACGACAGGGAGCACAGATACGCAGTATTTT.

CDR3 in amino acids: CASSIEVSVEAFF. For the CDR3, the DNA is TGTGCCAGTAGTATAGAGGTCTCAGTTGAAGCTTTCTTT. The V call is TRBV19, the J call TRBJ1-1; D not resolved. Looked up from germline, CDR1 is LNHDA and CDR2 is SQIVND (reference sequence). Between the trimmed V and J ends, which lost 0 bases and 7 bases, there was a span of 9 bases. The CDR3 has 13 amino acids.

Here the CDR3 reads CASSFLAGRDTDTQYF. The CDR3 DNA follows: TGTGCCAGCAGTTTCCTAGCGGGGAGAGACACAGATACGCAGTATTTT. The chain links TRBV27 to TRBJ2-3, with 9 bases identical to TRBD2. CDR3 length: 16 amino acids. CDR1 is MNHEY and CDR2 is SMNVEV in the germline V gene (reference sequence). The V gene end was trimmed by 3 bases and the J gene end by 2 bases; junction bases not matched to a gene: 6.

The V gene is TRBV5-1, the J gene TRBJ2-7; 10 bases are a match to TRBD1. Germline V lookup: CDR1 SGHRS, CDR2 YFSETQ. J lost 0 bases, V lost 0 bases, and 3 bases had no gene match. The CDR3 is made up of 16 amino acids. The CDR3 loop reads CASSLAGTGVSYEQYF. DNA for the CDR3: TGCGCCAGCAGCTTGGCTGGGACAGGGGTCTCCTACGAGCAGTACTTC.

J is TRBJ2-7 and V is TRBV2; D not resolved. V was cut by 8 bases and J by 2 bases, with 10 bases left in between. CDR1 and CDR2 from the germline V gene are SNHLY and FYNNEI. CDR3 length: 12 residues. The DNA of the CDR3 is TGTGCCAGCGGGCAGTGGGCCTACGAGCAGTACTTC. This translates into CASGQWAYEQYF.

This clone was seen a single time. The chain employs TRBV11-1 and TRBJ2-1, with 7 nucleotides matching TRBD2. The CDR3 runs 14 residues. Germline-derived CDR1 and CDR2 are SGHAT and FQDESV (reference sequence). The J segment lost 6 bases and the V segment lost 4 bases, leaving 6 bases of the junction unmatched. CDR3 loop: CASSSRTSANEQFF. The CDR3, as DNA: TGTGCCAGCAGCTCCCGGACTAGTGCCAATGAGCAGTTCTTC. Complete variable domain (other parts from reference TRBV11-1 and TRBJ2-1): EAEVAQSPRYKITEKSQAVAFWCDPISGHATLYWYRQILGQGPELLVQFQDESVVDDSQLPKDRFSAERLKGVDSTLKIQPAELGDSAMYLCASSSRTSANEQFFGPGTRLTVL.